The source of this T cell receptor (beta chain) is a study of shared clonotypes between healthy human individuals. Findings of the study overall: In the sorted subsets, rarefaction showed sequencing was incomplete despite large depth.

This clone occurred once. The target antigen is unknown. The table came from immunoSEQ multiplex PCR; TCRdb's copy has only in-frame clones and leaves some out. This table holds about 1 million clones, about 80% found once. The CDR3 is 14 residues long. V lost 8 bases and J 10 bases, leaving 18 bases between the germline ends. Germline CDR1 reads MDHEN; CDR2 reads SYDVKM. The chain couples TRBV28 to TRBJ1-6; possible D gene TRBD1, 6 bases. The receptor was derived from a man aged 18 to 29 in good health. The sequenced material came from memory CD4+ T cells sorted from blood. Subset denoted: CD45RA-negative fraction. The DNA of the CDR3 is TGTGCCAGCCAAACCCGGCAGGGGAGGTCACCCCTCCACTTT. It encodes CASQTRQGRSPLHF.